This T cell receptor beta chain was documented in a study of T cells in Graves' hyperthyroidism and ophthalmopathy. Looked up from germline, CDR1 is DFQATT and CDR2 is SNEGSKA (reference sequence). This CDR3 region has 18 residues. Trimming at V came to 6 bases and at J to 2 bases, leaving 14 bases not matched to a gene. Amplification of TCR beta CDR3 regions was performed using RNA transcripts as template. Using the HTBI primer set, a first-round RT-PCR was run on the TCR CDR3. One entry per CDR3 protein results from TCRdb running MiXCR on the multiplex PCR reads. The sample shows about half a million distinct CDR3 sequences, about 20% of them seen only once. Ophthalmopathy cases scored 3 or more on the Clinical Activity Score and 4 or more on NOSPECS grade, with duration below 3 months.

The receptor was isolated from a woman in her seventies with Graves' ophthalmopathy. Sequenced input: blood. J is TRBJ2-6 and V is TRBV20-1, with TRBD1 matching 9 bases. The CDR3 coding sequence is TGCAGTGCCCCCGCTTGGGGACAGGGTGCTCCTGGGGCCAACGTCCTGACTTTC. Translating gives CSAPAWGQGAPGANVLTF.